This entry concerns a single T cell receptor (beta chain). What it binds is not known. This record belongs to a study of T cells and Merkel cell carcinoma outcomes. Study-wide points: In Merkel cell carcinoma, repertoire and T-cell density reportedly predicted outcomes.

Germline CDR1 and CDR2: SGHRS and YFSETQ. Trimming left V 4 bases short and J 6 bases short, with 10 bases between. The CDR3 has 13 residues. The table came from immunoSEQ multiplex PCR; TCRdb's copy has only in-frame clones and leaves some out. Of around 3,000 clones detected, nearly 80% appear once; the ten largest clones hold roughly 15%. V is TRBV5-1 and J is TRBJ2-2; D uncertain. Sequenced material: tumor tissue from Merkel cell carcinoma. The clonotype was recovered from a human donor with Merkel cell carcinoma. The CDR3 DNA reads TGCGCCAGCAGCGGCTTAGGGTCCGGGGAGCTGTTTTTT. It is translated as CASSGLGSGELFF.